Sequencing of this TCR beta chain was carried out in a study of T cell responses to AZD1222 COVID-19 vaccine. Worth noting for this clone: The target antigen is unknown.

Germline CDR1 reads LGHDT; CDR2 reads YNNKEL (reference sequence). There are 14 residues in the CDR3. Trimming pared 4 bases from V and 2 bases from J, leaving 10 bases between. Profiled with immunoSEQ multiplex PCR; TCRdb holds only in-frame clones, not every one. The table has 120,000 to 150,000 clones, over 85% seen once; the top ten hold under 2%. General study results and limits: Baseline serology detected seropositivity in only a handful of AZD1222 recipients. Most donors were white British, females outnumbered males, and clonal diversity was possibly underestimated.

The TCR sequence derives from an adult who received the AZD1222 COVID-19 vaccine. This sample comprised peripheral blood, obtained 28 days after the second AZD1222 dose. V usage is TRBV3-1 (or the pseudogene TRBV3-2) and J usage is TRBJ2-3; possible D gene TRBD2, 5 bases. CDR3 coding DNA: TGTGCCAGCAGCCGACTACTCTTCACAGATACGCAGTATTTT. It encodes CASSRLLFTDTQYF.